Listed here are 23 T cell receptor beta chains from one sample, sequenced in a study of T-cell memory formation after mild COVID-19 (dated by TCRdb to 2020 to 2022). Library method: 5' RACE. The sample was run on an Illumina NovaSeq 6000. TCRdb reanalyzed the raw reads on its own, using fastp at Q25 for trimming and MiXCR for clone calling, and kept in-frame beta chains. Rows with one shared CDR3 protein collapse into an entry with the most common genes and DNA. This sample comprises roughly 350,000 distinct CDR3 sequences, around 20% of them detected only once. The top ten constitute roughly an eighth of the sample. The specimen sequenced was PBMCs or a T cell subset sorted from them (not recorded which). These TCRs come from an adult woman who had mild COVID-19 (a few samples of this study predate the infection). The sample titles of this study are shuffled in the database, so cell type and time point are left out; the donor was told from shared clones.

This clonotype was seen ten or more times. The chain joins TRBV5-1 to TRBJ2-1; D might be TRBD1 or TRBD2, each matching 5 bases. CDR3 size: 14 residues. CDR1 SGHRS and CDR2 YFSETQ come from the germline V gene. V shed 4 bases and J shed 4 bases, with 12 bases lying between them. The CDR3 coding sequence is TGCGCCAGCAGCCCCGGGGCTAGGTACAATGAGCAGTTCTTC. Its translation: CASSPGARYNEQFF.

The chain is built from TRBV12-3 or TRBV12-4 and TRBJ1-5; 10 bases map to TRBD1. V was clipped by 4 bases and J by 5 bases; unmatched bases: 8. This CDR3 is built from 16 residues. The CDR3 sequence is CASSSRTGTGDQPQHF. CDR3 coding DNA: TGTGCCAGCAGTTCACGAACCGGGACAGGGGATCAGCCCCAGCATTTT.

The sample holds many counts of this clonotype. V and J are TRBV7-8 and TRBJ2-7; 8 nucleotides line up with TRBD1. The CDR3 length is 15 residues. V lost 4 bases, J lost 3 bases, and 8 bases stayed unmatched. Germline CDR1 reads SGHVS; CDR2 reads FQNEAQ. The CDR3 region is CASSSSGTGDYEQYF. The CDR3, as DNA: TGTGCCAGCAGCTCGTCCGGGACAGGTGACTACGAGCAGTACTTC. The variable domain in full, with the rest retrieved from reference TRBV7-8 and TRBJ2-7, is GAGVSQSPRYKVAKRGQDVALRCDPISGHVSLFWYQQALGQGPEFLTYFQNEAQLDKSGLPSDRFFAERPEGSVSTLKIQRTQQEDSAVYLCASSSSGTGDYEQYFGPGTRLTVT.

CDR3 DNA sequence: TGCGCCAGCAGCTTGGGAGGAAGGGTTTACACTGAAGCTTTCTTT. It encodes CASSLGGRVYTEAFF. This chain joins TRBV5-1 and TRBJ1-1; no firm D call. The CDR3 length is 15 residues. Germline V gives CDR1 SGHRS, CDR2 YFSETQ. Trimming took 0 bases from V and 3 from J, leaving 12 bases between them. Complete variable domain (other parts from reference TRBV5-1 and TRBJ1-1): KAGVTQTPRYLIKTRGQQVTLSCSPISGHRSVSWYQQTPGQGLQFLFEYFSETQRNKGNFPGRFSGRQFSNSRSEMNVSTLELGDSALYLCASSLGGRVYTEAFFGQGTRLTVV.

The genes are TRBV15 and TRBJ2-7; TRBD1 might be the D (7 bases). Germline V gene data show CDR1 as LNHNV and CDR2 as YYDKDF (reference sequence). This CDR3 spans 14 amino acids. Trimming removed 8 bases from V and 3 bases from J, with 17 bases in between. CDR3 sequence (DNA): TGTGCCACCTCCCAGGGGGGAGACCTCTACGAGCAGTACTTC. As protein: CATSQGGDLYEQYF.

The chain links TRBV2 to TRBJ2-3; D might be TRBD1 or TRBD2, each matching 5 bases. V was pared by 8 bases and J by 0 bases, with 27 bases between. Per the germline V gene, CDR1 is SNHLY and CDR2 is FYNNEI. The CDR3 runs 19 residues. CDR3 sequence reads: CASRERGPGKYSSTDTQYF. CDR3 nucleotide sequence: TGTGCCAGCCGCGAACGGGGTCCAGGGAAATACTCTAGCACAGATACGCAGTATTTT.

CDR3 coding DNA: TGTGCCAGCAGCTTGGGTTCTGCGGGAGGTGATACGCAGTATTTT. It encodes CASSLGSAGGDTQYF. The chain recombines TRBV5-4 with TRBJ2-3; 8 bases fit TRBD2. Trimming at V came to 0 bases and at J to 6 bases, leaving 6 bases not matched to a gene. Germline CDR1 and CDR2: SGHNT and YYREEE (reference sequence). The CDR3 contains 15 residues.

This clonotype was detected a few times. The V gene is TRBV12-3 or TRBV12-4, the J gene TRBJ2-7; 7 bases are a match to TRBD2. The CDR3 consists of 15 residues. The J segment lost 2 bases and the V segment lost 3 bases, leaving 7 bases of the junction unmatched. The CDR3 bases are TGTGCCAGCAGTTTCGGGGGGTTTGGAACCTACGAGCAGTACTTC. It translates to CASSFGGFGTYEQYF.

The rearrangement uses TRBV4-2 and TRBJ2-2; 12 bases are a match to TRBD2. The CDR3 runs 19 residues. V dropped 0 bases and J dropped 4; count of bases not matched to a gene: 9. CDR1 and CDR2 from the germline V gene are LGHNA and YNFKEQ. The DNA for the CDR3 is TGTGCCAGCAGCCAAGATAGACTAGCGGGAGTAGGTGGCACCGGGGAGCTGTTTTTT. Protein sequence: CASSQDRLAGVGGTGELFF.

This clonotype was recorded a few times. The chain carries TRBV20-1 and TRBJ2-1; perhaps D is TRBD1 or TRBD2 (6 bases each). CDR1 and CDR2 from the germline V gene are DFQATT and SNEGSKA (reference sequence). CDR3 length equals 14 residues. Trimming stripped 3 bases from V and 3 bases from J, with 12 bases between. CDR3 in amino acids: CSASLGGGYNEQFF. The CDR3 DNA reads as TGCAGTGCTAGTTTAGGGGGAGGCTACAATGAGCAGTTCTTC.

This clonotype appeared a few times. The CDR3 loop reads CASSLMDGSNQPQHF. In DNA form, the CDR3 reads TGTGCCAGCAGCTTAATGGACGGTAGCAATCAGCCCCAGCATTTT. V is TRBV7-8 and J is TRBJ1-5; D is unresolved. Germline loops: CDR1 SGHVS, CDR2 FQNEAQ. V lost 2 bases, J lost 0 bases, and 8 bases lay in between. The CDR3 length is 15 residues.

The V and J genes are TRBV29-1 and TRBJ1-1; possibly TRBD1 for D (6 bases). V lost 7 bases, J lost 1 base, and 19 bases lay in between. The CDR3 has 15 amino acids. Germline CDR1 SQVTM, CDR2 ANQGSEA. The CDR3 DNA sequence: TGCAGCGCAATTAAGAGACAGGTGTCGAACACTGAAGCTTTCTTT. Amino acid sequence: CSAIKRQVSNTEAFF.

V gene TRBV20-1 combines with J gene TRBJ2-7; no clear D gene. CDR3 length: 13 residues. With 3 bases removed from V and 0 bases from J, the gap between germline ends came to 9 bases. CDR1 and CDR2 from the germline V gene are DFQATT and SNEGSKA (reference sequence). DNA of the CDR3: TGCAGTGCTAGGGCCCCACGCTCCTACGAGCAGTACTTC. This gives the protein CSARAPRSYEQYF.

This clonotype has a handful of counts. The CDR3 sequence: CASSLVVGGELFF. DNA of the CDR3: TGCGCCAGCAGCTTGGTCGTGGGCGGGGAGCTGTTTTTT. The chain has TRBV5-1 and TRBJ2-2; no reliable D call. The CDR3 length is 13 residues. Germline CDR1 reads SGHRS; CDR2 reads YFSETQ. V lost 0 bases and J lost 7, with 7 bases in between.

This chain uses TRBV5-1 with TRBJ2-2; 8 bases align to TRBD1. Germline values: CDR1 SGHRS, CDR2 YFSETQ. The CDR3 extends over 14 amino acids. Germline trimming cut 2 bases from V and 7 bases from J; bases unmatched to any gene: 4. The CDR3 sequence: CASSFTGGDGELFF. The CDR3 nucleotides read TGCGCCAGCAGCTTCACAGGGGGAGACGGGGAGCTGTTTTTT.

Many counts were recorded for this clonotype. The CDR3 spells CATSNSGTSSYNEQFF. The DNA of the CDR3 is TGTGCCACCAGTAATAGCGGGACAAGCTCCTACAATGAGCAGTTCTTC. V gene TRBV24-1 combines with J gene TRBJ2-1; 8 bases line up with TRBD2. The V gene end was trimmed by 6 bases and the J gene end by 0 bases; junction bases not matched to a gene: 6. The CDR3 loop spans 16 amino acids. CDR1 is KGHDR and CDR2 is SFDVKD in the germline V gene.

The J gene is TRBJ2-2, the V gene TRBV9; D remains unclear. Germline V CDR1 and CDR2: SGDLS, YYNGEE. The CDR3 extends over 13 amino acids. Trimming pared 4 bases from V and 3 bases from J, leaving 7 bases between. CDR3 nucleotide sequence: TGTGCCAGCAGCCCACGGGACACCGGGGAGCTGTTTTTT. This sequence encodes CASSPRDTGELFF.

This clonotype was seen only once. The chain is built from TRBV10-2 and TRBJ2-3, with 8 positions matching TRBD2. The J segment lost 1 base and the V segment lost 11 bases, leaving 8 bases of the junction unmatched. CDR3 length: 14 residues. The V gene's germline CDR1 is WSHSY and CDR2 SAAADI. Here the CDR3 DNA reads TGCGCCTCCCGACTAGCGACTGGCACAGATACGCAGTATTTT. Protein sequence: CASRLATGTDTQYF.

The table lists this clonotype with a few counts. The V gene is TRBV20-1, the J gene TRBJ1-1, with D maybe TRBD1 (5 bases). V lost 0 bases to trimming and J lost 3 bases, with 8 bases between them. Germline CDR1 is DFQATT and CDR2 is SNEGSKA (reference sequence). This CDR3 has 13 residues. CDR3 sequence (DNA): TGCAGTGCTAGAGACAGGGACGACACTGAAGCTTTCTTT. It encodes CSARDRDDTEAFF.

This clonotype was observed a few times. The chain joins TRBV4-1 to TRBJ1-1; no firm D call. The length of the CDR3 is 14 residues. CDR1 and CDR2 from the germline V gene are MGHRA and YSYEKL. With 3 bases removed from V and 6 bases from J, the gap between germline ends came to 14 bases. For the CDR3, the DNA is TGCGCCAGCAGCCACCACACCGGACGGGCTGAAGCTTTCTTT. Its protein product is CASSHHTGRAEAFF.

This clonotype was observed a few times. The V and J genes are TRBV21-1 and TRBJ2-1; TRBD2 was called by the table and not checked on the DNA. TRBV21-1 is classified as a pseudogene. CDR3 length equals 16 residues. As DNA, the CDR3 is TGTGCCAGCAGCGGATTCGGGACTAGCGGGAGGAACGAGCAGTTCTTC. This gives the protein CASSGFGTSGRNEQFF.

The chain couples TRBV6-2 or TRBV6-3 to TRBJ1-5; D is unclear. This CDR3 is built from 13 residues. Germline V lookup: CDR1 MNHEY, CDR2 SVGEGT. Trimming took off 9 bases at V and 7 bases at J, with 16 bases between the two ends. The CDR3 protein is CASNTVEGQPQHF. DNA of the CDR3: TGTGCCAGTAATACAGTGGAGGGACAGCCCCAGCATTTT.

V usage is TRBV11-3 and J usage is TRBJ2-1; D might be TRBD1 (6 bases). CDR3 size: 14 residues. V dropped 5 bases and J dropped 9 bases, with 17 bases sitting between them. Germline V lookup: CDR1 SGHNT, CDR2 YENEEA. CDR3 protein: CASSQGKDHGEQFF. DNA of the CDR3: TGTGCCAGCAGCCAGGGGAAGGATCATGGTGAGCAGTTCTTC.